This is a list of T cell receptor beta chains from one sample in a study of T cells after yellow fever vaccination. TCRdb redid the calling of the 5' RACE reads with MiXCR, one entry per CDR3 protein. The sample gives 120,000 or so distinct CDR3 sequences, roughly 8.2% of which show up once; around 40% is in the top ten. The source was CD8+ T cells sorted from PBMCs, collected on the day of the yellow fever booster vaccination. The source is a man between 18 and 35 years old who received the YFV17D yellow fever vaccine. CDR3s include the opening cysteine and the closing phenylalanine or tryptophan. D genes are given only for firm matches. Size is stated for part of the rows, as once, few or many counts, or as a class when the clone is expanded.

CDR3 protein: CASSPTGAGNYNEQFF
CDR3 DNA: TGTGCCAGCAGCCCTACGGGTGCGGGGAACTACAATGAGCAGTTCTTC
J gene: TRBJ2-1
clone size: -
D gene: -
V gene: TRBV7-9

CDR3 protein: CASSHLAEGAEAFF
CDR3 DNA: TGTGCCAGTAGTCATCTGGCGGAGGGAGCTGAAGCTTTCTTT
J gene: TRBJ1-1
clone size: -
D gene: -
V gene: TRBV19

CDR3 protein: CASSPDRGPLGQYF
CDR3 DNA: TGTGCCAGCAGCCCGGACAGGGGACCCTTGGGGCAGTACTTC
J gene: TRBJ2-4
clone size: many
D gene: TRBD1
V gene: TRBV7-9

CDR3 protein: CASSQGAGGRGDTQYF
CDR3 DNA: TGCGCCAGCAGCCAAGGTGCGGGGGGCCGCGGAGATACGCAGTATTTT
J gene: TRBJ2-3
clone size: few
D gene: TRBD2
V gene: TRBV4-3

CDR3 protein: CASSLTPGTDYRGVGNTIYF
CDR3 DNA: TGTGCCAGCAGCTTAACCCCGGGGACGGACTACCGAGGGGTTGGAAACACCATATATTTT
J gene: TRBJ1-3
clone size: -
D gene: -
V gene: TRBV13

CDR3 protein: CSVVTFQETQYF
CDR3 DNA: TGCAGCGTTGTCACCTTCCAAGAGACCCAGTACTTC
J gene: TRBJ2-5
clone size: many
D gene: -
V gene: TRBV29-1

CDR3 protein: CASSFEGKRTGELFF
CDR3 DNA: TGTGCCAGCAGTTTTGAGGGGAAAAGGACCGGGGAGCTGTTTTTT
J gene: TRBJ2-2
clone size: -
D gene: -
V gene: TRBV12-3/TRBV12-4

CDR3 protein: CASRTGVADTQYF
CDR3 DNA: TGTGCCAGCAGGACAGGGGTGGCAGATACGCAGTATTTT
J gene: TRBJ2-3
clone size: -
D gene: TRBD1
V gene: TRBV6-5

CDR3 protein: CASSQGSIDLFEQYF
CDR3 DNA: TGCGCCAGCAGCCAAGGGAGCATTGACTTGTTCGAGCAGTACTTC
J gene: TRBJ2-7
clone size: many
D gene: -
V gene: TRBV4-1

CDR3 protein: CASSQERADSLWSNTGELFF
CDR3 DNA: TGCGCCAGCAGCCAAGAGCGAGCTGACAGCCTATGGTCGAACACCGGGGAGCTGTTTTTT
J gene: TRBJ2-2
clone size: -
D gene: -
V gene: TRBV4-1

CDR3 protein: CASGPGYVETQYF
CDR3 DNA: TGTGCCAGCGGACCAGGGTATGTGGAGACCCAGTACTTC
J gene: TRBJ2-5
clone size: -
D gene: -
V gene: TRBV6-2/TRBV6-3

CDR3 protein: CASSQVFHRPYNEQFF
CDR3 DNA: TGTGCCAGCAGCCAAGTATTCCACAGACCCTACAATGAGCAGTTCTTC
J gene: TRBJ2-1
clone size: few
D gene: -
V gene: TRBV3-1

CDR3 protein: CASSDYWTGSNQPQHF
CDR3 DNA: TGTGCCAGCAGTGATTATTGGACAGGAAGCAATCAGCCCCAGCATTTT
J gene: TRBJ1-5
clone size: few
D gene: TRBD1
V gene: TRBV6-1

CDR3 protein: CASSRGTEAFF
CDR3 DNA: TGCGCCAGCAGCCGAGGGACGGAAGCTTTCTTT
J gene: TRBJ1-1
clone size: few
D gene: -
V gene: TRBV5-1

CDR3 protein: CASSERLGTHHGANVLTF
CDR3 DNA: TGCGCCAGCAGCGAACGGCTCGGGACACATCACGGGGCCAACGTCCTGACTTTC
J gene: TRBJ2-6
clone size: many
D gene: -
V gene: TRBV4-1

CDR3 protein: CASSRDSNYEQYF
CDR3 DNA: TGTGCCAGCAGCCGGGACAGTAACTACGAGCAGTACTTC
J gene: TRBJ2-7
clone size: -
D gene: TRBD1
V gene: TRBV5-4

CDR3 protein: CSVEDQDRGPDTDTQYF
CDR3 DNA: TGCAGCGTTGAAGATCAAGACAGGGGGCCGGACACAGATACGCAGTATTTT
J gene: TRBJ2-3
clone size: -
D gene: TRBD1
V gene: TRBV29-1

CDR3 protein: CASSFRGSYEQYF
CDR3 DNA: TGTGCCAGCAGCTTCAGGGGCTCCTACGAGCAGTACTTC
J gene: TRBJ2-7
clone size: many
D gene: -
V gene: TRBV7-9

CDR3 protein: CASSGEGGLSYDEQFF
CDR3 DNA: TGTGCCAGCAGTGGTGAGGGGGGGCTAAGTTATGATGAGCAGTTCTTC
J gene: TRBJ2-1
clone size: few
D gene: -
V gene: TRBV6-2/TRBV6-3

CDR3 protein: CASSQDREGEQYF
CDR3 DNA: TGCGCCAGCAGCCAGGACAGGGAAGGCGAGCAGTACTTC
J gene: TRBJ2-7
clone size: -
D gene: TRBD1
V gene: TRBV4-3